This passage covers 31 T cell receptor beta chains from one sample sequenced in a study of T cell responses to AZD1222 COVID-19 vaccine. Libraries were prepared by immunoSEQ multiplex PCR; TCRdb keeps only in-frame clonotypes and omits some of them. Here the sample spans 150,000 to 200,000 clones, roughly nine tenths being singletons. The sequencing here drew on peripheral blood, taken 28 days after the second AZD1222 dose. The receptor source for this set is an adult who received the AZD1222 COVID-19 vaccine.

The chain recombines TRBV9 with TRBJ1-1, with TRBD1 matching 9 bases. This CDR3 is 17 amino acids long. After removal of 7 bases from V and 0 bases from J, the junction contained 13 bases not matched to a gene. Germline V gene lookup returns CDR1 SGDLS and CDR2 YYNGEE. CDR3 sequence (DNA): TGTGCCAGCTCTAATCCGGGACAGGGAATGGTGAACACTGAAGCTTTCTTT. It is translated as CASSNPGQGMVNTEAFF. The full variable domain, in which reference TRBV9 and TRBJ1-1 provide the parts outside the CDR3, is DSGVTQTPKHLITATGQRVTLRCSPRSGDLSVYWYQQSLDQGLQFLIQYYNGEERAKGNILERFSAQQFPDLHSELNLSSLELGDSALYFCASSNPGQGMVNTEAFFGQGTRLTVV.

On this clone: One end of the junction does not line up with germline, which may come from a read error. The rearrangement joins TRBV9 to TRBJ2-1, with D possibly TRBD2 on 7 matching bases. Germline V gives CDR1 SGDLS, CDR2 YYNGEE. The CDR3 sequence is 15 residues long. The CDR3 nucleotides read TGTGCCAGCAGTCAACGGGGGGCCTCCAACAATGAGCAGTTCTTC. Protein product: CASSQRGASNNEQFF.

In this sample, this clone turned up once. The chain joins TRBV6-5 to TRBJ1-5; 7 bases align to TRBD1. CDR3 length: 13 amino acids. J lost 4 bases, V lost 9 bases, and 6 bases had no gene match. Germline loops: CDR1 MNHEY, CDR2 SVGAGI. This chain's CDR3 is CASKRDSNQPQHF. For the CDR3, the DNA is TGTGCCAGTAAACGGGACAGTAATCAGCCCCAGCATTTT.

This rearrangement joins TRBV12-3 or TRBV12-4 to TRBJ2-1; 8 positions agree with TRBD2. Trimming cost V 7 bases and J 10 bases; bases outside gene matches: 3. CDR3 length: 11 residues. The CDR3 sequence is CASKIAGEQFF. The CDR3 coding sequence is TGTGCCAGCAAAATAGCGGGGGAGCAGTTCTTC.

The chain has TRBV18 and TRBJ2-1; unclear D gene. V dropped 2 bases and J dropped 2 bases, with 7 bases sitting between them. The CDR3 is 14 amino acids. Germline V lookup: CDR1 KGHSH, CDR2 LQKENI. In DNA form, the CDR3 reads TGTGCCAGCTCACCAAGTGCGACCTACAATGAGCAGTTCTTC. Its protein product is CASSPSATYNEQFF.

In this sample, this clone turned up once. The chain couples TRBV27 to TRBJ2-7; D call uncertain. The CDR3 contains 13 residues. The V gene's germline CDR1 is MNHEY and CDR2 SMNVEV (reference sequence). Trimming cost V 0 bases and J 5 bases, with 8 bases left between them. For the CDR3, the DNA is TGTGCCAGCAGTTTATCTTCCGGTCACGAGCAGTACTTC. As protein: CASSLSSGHEQYF.

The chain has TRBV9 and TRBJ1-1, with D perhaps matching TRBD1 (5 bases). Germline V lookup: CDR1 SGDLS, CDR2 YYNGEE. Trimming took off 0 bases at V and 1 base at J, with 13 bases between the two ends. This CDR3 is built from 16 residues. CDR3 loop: CASSVVSGIKNTEAFF. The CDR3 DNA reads TGTGCCAGCAGCGTAGTTTCAGGGATCAAGAACACTGAAGCTTTCTTT.

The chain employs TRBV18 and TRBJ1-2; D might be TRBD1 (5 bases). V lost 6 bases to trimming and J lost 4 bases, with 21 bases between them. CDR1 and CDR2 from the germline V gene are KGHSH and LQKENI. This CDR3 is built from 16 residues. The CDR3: CASSSQDGTILYGYTF. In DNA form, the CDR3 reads TGTGCCAGCTCCTCACAGGACGGAACCATCCTCTATGGCTACACCTTC.

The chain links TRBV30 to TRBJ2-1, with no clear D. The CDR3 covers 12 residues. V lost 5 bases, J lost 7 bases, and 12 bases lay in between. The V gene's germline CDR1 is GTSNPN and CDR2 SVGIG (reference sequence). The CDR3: CAWAPLENEQFF. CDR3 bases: TGTGCCTGGGCCCCCCTGGAGAATGAGCAGTTCTTC.

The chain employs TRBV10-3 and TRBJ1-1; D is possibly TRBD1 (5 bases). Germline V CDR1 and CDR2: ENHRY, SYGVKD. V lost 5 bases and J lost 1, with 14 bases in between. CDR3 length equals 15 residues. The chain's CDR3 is CAISSRGEQNTEAFF. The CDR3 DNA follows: TGTGCCATCAGTTCTAGGGGAGAACAGAACACTGAAGCTTTCTTT.

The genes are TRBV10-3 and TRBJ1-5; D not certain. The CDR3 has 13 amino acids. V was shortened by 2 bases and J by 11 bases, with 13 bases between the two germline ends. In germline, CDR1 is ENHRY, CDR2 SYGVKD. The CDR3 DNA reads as TGTGCCATCAGTGAGACCAGGCCCGGGACCCAGCATTTT. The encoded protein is CAISETRPGTQHF.

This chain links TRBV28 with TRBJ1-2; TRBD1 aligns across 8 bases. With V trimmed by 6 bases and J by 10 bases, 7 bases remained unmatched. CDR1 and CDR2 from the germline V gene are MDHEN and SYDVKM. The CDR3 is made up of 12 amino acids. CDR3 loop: CASSHRGFDYTF. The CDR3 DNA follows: TGTGCCAGCAGCCACAGGGGGTTTGACTACACCTTC.

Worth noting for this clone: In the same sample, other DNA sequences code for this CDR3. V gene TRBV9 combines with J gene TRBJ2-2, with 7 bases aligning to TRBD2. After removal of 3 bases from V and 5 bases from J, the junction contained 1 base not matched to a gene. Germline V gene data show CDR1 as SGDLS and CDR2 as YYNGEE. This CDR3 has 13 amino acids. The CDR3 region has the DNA TGTGCCAGCAGCGCCGGGGGGACCGGGGAGCTGTTTTTT. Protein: CASSAGGTGELFF.

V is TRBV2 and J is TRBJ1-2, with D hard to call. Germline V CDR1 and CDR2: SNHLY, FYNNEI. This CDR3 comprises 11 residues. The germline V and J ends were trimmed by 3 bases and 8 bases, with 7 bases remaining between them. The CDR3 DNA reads TGTGCCAGCAGTGACAGTAGCGGCTACACCTTC. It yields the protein CASSDSSGYTF.

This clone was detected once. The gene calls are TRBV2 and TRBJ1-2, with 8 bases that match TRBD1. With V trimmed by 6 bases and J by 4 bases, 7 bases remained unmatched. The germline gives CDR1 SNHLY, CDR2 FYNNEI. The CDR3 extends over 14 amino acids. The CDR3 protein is CASSYRQGTYGYTF. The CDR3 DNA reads TGTGCCAGCAGCTACAGACAGGGGACCTATGGCTACACCTTC.

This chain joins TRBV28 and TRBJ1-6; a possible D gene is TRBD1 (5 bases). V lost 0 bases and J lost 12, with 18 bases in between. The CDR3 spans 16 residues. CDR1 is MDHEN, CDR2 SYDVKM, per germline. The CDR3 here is CASSLWEGGMGGPLHF. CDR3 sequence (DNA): TGTGCCAGCAGTTTATGGGAGGGAGGAATGGGGGGACCCCTCCACTTT.

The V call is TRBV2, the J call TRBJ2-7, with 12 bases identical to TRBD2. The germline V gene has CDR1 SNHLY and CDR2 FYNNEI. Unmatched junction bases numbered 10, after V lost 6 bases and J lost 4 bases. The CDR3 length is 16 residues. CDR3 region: CASSPALAGGRYEQYF. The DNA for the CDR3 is TGTGCCAGCAGCCCCGCCCTAGCGGGGGGGCGGTACGAGCAGTACTTC.

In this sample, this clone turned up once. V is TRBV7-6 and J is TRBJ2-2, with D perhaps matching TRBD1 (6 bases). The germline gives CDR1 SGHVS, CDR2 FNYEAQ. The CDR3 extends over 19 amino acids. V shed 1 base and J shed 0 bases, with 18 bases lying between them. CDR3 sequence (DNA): TGTGCCAGCAGCTTAGGGACCGAACCGCAGGGGACGAACACCGGGGAGCTGTTTTTT. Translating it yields CASSLGTEPQGTNTGELFF.

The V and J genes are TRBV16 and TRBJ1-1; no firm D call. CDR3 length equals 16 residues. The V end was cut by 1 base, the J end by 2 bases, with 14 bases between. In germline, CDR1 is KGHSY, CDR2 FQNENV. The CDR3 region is CASSQFWQLPNTEAFF. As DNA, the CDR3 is TGTGCCAGCAGCCAATTTTGGCAGCTACCCAACACTGAAGCTTTCTTT.

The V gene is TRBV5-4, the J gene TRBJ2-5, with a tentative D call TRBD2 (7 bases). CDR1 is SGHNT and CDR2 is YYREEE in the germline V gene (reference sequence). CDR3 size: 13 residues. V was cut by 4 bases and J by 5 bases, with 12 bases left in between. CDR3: CASSGGAKETQYF. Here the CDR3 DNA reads TGTGCCAGCAGCGGGGGGGCCAAGGAGACCCAGTACTTC. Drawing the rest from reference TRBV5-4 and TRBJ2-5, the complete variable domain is ETGVTQSPTHLIKTRGQQVTLRCSSQSGHNTVSWYQQALGQGPQFIFQYYREEENGRGNFPPRFSGLQFPNYSSELNVNALELDDSALYLCASSGGAKETQYFGPGTRLLVL.

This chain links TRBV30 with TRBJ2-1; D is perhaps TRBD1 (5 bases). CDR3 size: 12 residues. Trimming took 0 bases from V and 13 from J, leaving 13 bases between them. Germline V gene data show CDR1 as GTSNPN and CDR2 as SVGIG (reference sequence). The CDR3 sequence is CAWSVKGANQFF. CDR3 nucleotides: TGTGCCTGGAGTGTAAAAGGGGCCAATCAGTTCTTC.

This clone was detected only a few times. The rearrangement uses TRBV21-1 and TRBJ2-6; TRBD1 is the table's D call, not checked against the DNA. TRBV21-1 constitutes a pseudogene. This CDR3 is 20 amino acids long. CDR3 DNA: TGTGCCAGCACCCGGGACACTTTTCCAAGGGGCTACTCTGGGGCCAACGTCCTGACTTTC. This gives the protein CASTRDTFPRGYSGANVLTF.

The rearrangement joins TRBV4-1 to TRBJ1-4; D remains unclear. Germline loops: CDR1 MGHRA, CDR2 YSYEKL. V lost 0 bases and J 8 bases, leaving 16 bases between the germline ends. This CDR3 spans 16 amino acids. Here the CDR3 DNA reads TGCGCCAGCAGCCAAGAAGGAGAGGACTACGACGAAAAACTGTTTTTT. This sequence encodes CASSQEGEDYDEKLFF.

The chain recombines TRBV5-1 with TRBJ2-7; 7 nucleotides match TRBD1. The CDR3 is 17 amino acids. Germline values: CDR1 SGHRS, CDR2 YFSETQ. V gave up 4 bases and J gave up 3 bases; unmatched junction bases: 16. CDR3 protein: CASSLPYSAGTVYEQYF. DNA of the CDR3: TGCGCCAGCAGCCTCCCATATTCAGCCGGGACAGTCTACGAGCAGTACTTC. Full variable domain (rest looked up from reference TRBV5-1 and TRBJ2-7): KAGVTQTPRYLIKTRGQQVTLSCSPISGHRSVSWYQQTPGQGLQFLFEYFSETQRNKGNFPGRFSGRQFSNSRSEMNVSTLELGDSALYLCASSLPYSAGTVYEQYFGPGTRLTVT.

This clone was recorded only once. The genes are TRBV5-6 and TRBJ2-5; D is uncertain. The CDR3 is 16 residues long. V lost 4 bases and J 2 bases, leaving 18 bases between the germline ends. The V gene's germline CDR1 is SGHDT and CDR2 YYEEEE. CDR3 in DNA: TGTGCCAGCAGCCCCCCCACGAGAAGGTGGCAAGAGACCCAGTACTTC. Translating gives CASSPPTRRWQETQYF.

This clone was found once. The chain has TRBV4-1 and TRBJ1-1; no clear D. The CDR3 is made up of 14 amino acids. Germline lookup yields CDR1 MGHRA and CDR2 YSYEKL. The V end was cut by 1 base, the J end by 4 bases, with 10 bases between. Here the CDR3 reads CASSQAGISTEAFF. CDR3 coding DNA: TGCGCCAGCAGCCAAGCTGGGATTAGCACTGAAGCTTTCTTT.

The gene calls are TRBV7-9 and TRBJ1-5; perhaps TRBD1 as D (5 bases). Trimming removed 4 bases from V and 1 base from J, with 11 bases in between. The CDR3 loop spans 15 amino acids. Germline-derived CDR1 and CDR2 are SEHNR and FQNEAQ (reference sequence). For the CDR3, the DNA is TGTGCCAGCAGCTCTTCTGACAGAAGCAATCAGCCCCAGCATTTT. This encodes CASSSSDRSNQPQHF.

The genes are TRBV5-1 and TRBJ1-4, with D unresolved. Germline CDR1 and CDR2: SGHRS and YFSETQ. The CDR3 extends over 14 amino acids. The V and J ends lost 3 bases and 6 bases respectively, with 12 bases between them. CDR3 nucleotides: TGCGCCAGCAGCTCAGGAAGACCGGATGAAAAACTGTTTTTT. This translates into CASSSGRPDEKLFF.

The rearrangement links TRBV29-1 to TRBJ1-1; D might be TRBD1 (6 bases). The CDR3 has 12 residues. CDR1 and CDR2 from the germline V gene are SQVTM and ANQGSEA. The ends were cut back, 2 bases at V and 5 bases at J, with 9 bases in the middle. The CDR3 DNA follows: TGCAGCGTTGAAAGGGGGATGACTGAAGCTTTCTTT. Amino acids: CSVERGMTEAFF.

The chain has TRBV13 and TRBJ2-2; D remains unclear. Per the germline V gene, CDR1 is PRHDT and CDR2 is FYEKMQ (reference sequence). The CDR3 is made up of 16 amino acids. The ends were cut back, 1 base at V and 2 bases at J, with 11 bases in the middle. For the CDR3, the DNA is TGTGCCAGCAGCTTAGAAGATTCGGCTAACACCGGGGAGCTGTTTTTT. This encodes CASSLEDSANTGELFF.

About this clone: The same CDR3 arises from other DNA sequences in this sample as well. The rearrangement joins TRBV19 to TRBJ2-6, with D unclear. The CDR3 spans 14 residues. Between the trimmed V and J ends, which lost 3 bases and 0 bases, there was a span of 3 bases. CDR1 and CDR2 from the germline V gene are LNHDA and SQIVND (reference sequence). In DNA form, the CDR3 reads TGTGCCAGTAGTATCTCCTCTGGGGCCAACGTCCTGACTTTC. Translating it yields CASSISSGANVLTF.